This T cell receptor beta chain was obtained from a study of blood T cell repertoires in COVID-19. CDR3 length: 14 amino acids. The germline V and J ends were trimmed by 0 bases and 1 base, with 7 bases remaining between them. Per the germline V gene, CDR1 is LGHDT and CDR2 is YNNKEL (reference sequence). Here immunoSEQ multiplex PCR was the method, and the copy in TCRdb shows in-frame clones only, minus some. The sample yields roughly 300,000 clones, 85% seen once. The chain uses TRBV3-1 (or the pseudogene TRBV3-2) and TRBJ2-7; D is unclear. Sequenced: PBMCs or T cells enriched from blood (not recorded which). The clonotype was recovered from a woman aged 50 to 65 who had recovered from COVID-19. The CDR3 nucleotides read TGTGCCAGCAGCCAAGATTCCCGGTCCTACGAGCAGTACTTC. Its translation is CASSQDSRSYEQYF.